The 10 T cell receptor beta chains presented below share a single source sample, sequenced in a study of identical twins. A single record per CDR3 protein comes from TCRdb applying MiXCR to the 5' RACE reads. The table lists about 660,000 distinct CDR3 sequences, roughly 8% of them singletons. This same sample was also part of a study on yellow fever vaccine responses in identical twins.

Sequencing was done on a sample of PBMCs. The receptors derive from a young woman in good health.

This clonotype has ten or more counts. The rearrangement uses TRBV3-1 and TRBJ1-1; TRBD1 is a possible D gene (5 bases). Germline V gene sequence: CDR1 LGHDT, CDR2 YNNKEL (reference sequence). V was shortened by 0 bases and J by 4 bases, with 9 bases between the two germline ends. The CDR3 has 14 residues. CDR3 region: CASSQDVGGTEAFF. The CDR3 DNA reads TGTGCCAGCAGCCAAGATGTGGGGGGCACTGAAGCTTTCTTT.

This clonotype has a count of ten or more. The chain combines TRBV12-3 or TRBV12-4 with TRBJ1-2, with D possibly TRBD1 on 5 matching bases. CDR3 length: 14 residues. V was trimmed by 7 bases and J by 7 bases, leaving 19 bases between them. The CDR3 sequence is CASTLGVPGSGYTF. CDR3 sequence (DNA): TGTGCCAGCACGCTAGGGGTCCCGGGGAGTGGCTACACCTTC.

This clonotype showed up just a few times. The V call is TRBV3-1, the J call TRBJ1-4, with 12 bases that match TRBD1. This CDR3 spans 17 amino acids. Germline CDR1 LGHDT, CDR2 YNNKEL (reference sequence). With V trimmed by 4 bases and J by 3 bases, 6 bases remained unmatched. The CDR3 nucleotides are TGTGCCAGCAGCCCCTGGGACAGGGGGCTGCCTAATGAAAAACTGTTTTTT. Residues: CASSPWDRGLPNEKLFF.

This chain joins TRBV7-9 and TRBJ2-7; 7 positions agree with TRBD2. Germline CDR1 is SEHNR and CDR2 is FQNEAQ (reference sequence). This CDR3 is built from 13 residues. The trim removed 5 bases at V and 5 bases at J, leaving 6 bases unmatched. This CDR3 reads CASSPSGGDEQYF. The CDR3 nucleotides are TGTGCCAGCAGCCCCAGTGGGGGGGACGAGCAGTACTTC.

V is TRBV28 and J is TRBJ1-4; a weak D match, TRBD1 (6 bases). The CDR3 contains 16 residues. CDR1 MDHEN and CDR2 SYDVKM come from the germline V gene. Trimming removed 2 bases at V and 2 bases at J, with 12 bases between. In DNA form, the CDR3 reads TGTGCCAGCAGTTTAGGGGGCGCATCCACTAATGAAAAACTGTTTTTT. Protein product: CASSLGGASTNEKLFF. Drawing the rest from reference TRBV28 and TRBJ1-4, the complete variable domain is DVKVTQSSRYLVKRTGEKVFLECVQDMDHENMFWYRQDPGLGLRLIYFSYDVKMKEKGDIPEGYSVSREKKERFSLILESASTNQTSMYLCASSLGGASTNEKLFFGSGTQLSVL.

The chain links TRBV10-1 to TRBJ2-1; D is uncertain. The length of the CDR3 is 14 residues. Trimming removed 2 bases from V and 6 bases from J, with 11 bases in between. CDR1 and CDR2 (germline): WNHNN, SYGVQD (reference sequence). The CDR3: CASSERLTTNEQFF. Here the CDR3 DNA reads TGCGCCAGCAGTGAGCGACTTACAACCAATGAGCAGTTCTTC.

This chain links TRBV6-5 with TRBJ2-3; 12 bases map to TRBD2. CDR3 length equals 17 residues. The junction had 6 bases not matched to a gene; V was cut back by 2 bases and J by 3 bases. The germline gives CDR1 MNHEY, CDR2 SVGAGI. The DNA of the CDR3 is TGTGCCAGCAGTTACCATACGACTAGCGGGGGTACAGATACGCAGTATTTT. Its protein product is CASSYHTTSGGTDTQYF.

The V and J genes are TRBV6-1 and TRBJ2-7; 10 bases agree with TRBD2. The length of the CDR3 is 19 residues. Germline V gene data show CDR1 as MNHNS and CDR2 as SASEGT. The V and J ends lost 6 bases and 5 bases, in that order; junction bases with no gene match: 22. CDR3 residues: CASRRPGLARRWVQNEQYF. The CDR3 nucleotides are TGTGCCAGCAGAAGACCGGGACTAGCGCGACGATGGGTCCAGAACGAGCAGTACTTC.

The chain carries TRBV12-3 or TRBV12-4 and TRBJ1-1, with a weak D call TRBD1 (6 bases). V dropped 6 bases and J dropped 5 bases, with 10 bases sitting between them. The CDR3 contains 12 residues. CDR3: CASRGQGTEAFF. The CDR3 DNA is TGTGCCAGCAGGGGTCAGGGGACTGAAGCTTTCTTT.

The V gene is TRBV29-1, the J gene TRBJ2-7, with D unresolved. Looked up from germline, CDR1 is SQVTM and CDR2 is ANQGSEA. V lost 6 bases, J lost 0 bases, and 15 bases lay in between. The CDR3 sequence is 14 residues long. Written as DNA, the CDR3 is TGCAGCGTCGAGGACCCCTGGAGCTCCTACGAGCAGTACTTC. This codes for CSVEDPWSSYEQYF.